The 25 T cell receptor beta chains below come from one sample, sequenced in a study of T cell responses to AZD1222 COVID-19 vaccine (dated by TCRdb to 2020 to 2022). Library preparation employed the immunoSEQ multiplex PCR assay. TCRdb mirrors the immuneACCESS table, restricted to in-frame sequences. Some clones are absent from its copies; in checked studies, under half trace to an unresolved V gene, and the reason for the others is unknown. This sample gives about 99,000 clones in total; about 88% of them show up just once. The top ten hold approximately 18% of the sample. The meaning of the sample's time point label: baseline before first vaccination. This specimen was peripheral blood, taken on day 0 of AZD1222 vaccination. Receptor source: an adult in good health.

This clone was seen a handful of times. This chain joins TRBV7-2 and TRBJ1-2, with TRBD1 matching over 7 bases. The CDR3 totals 14 residues. The ends lost 5 bases at V and 2 bases at J; junction bases unmatched: 5. CDR1 and CDR2 (germline): SGHTA, FQGNSA. The CDR3 bases are TGTGCCAGCAGCGATCTACAGGGGAACTATGGCTACACCTTC. This translates into CASSDLQGNYGYTF.

CDR3 bases: TGTGCCAGCAGCTCCCGGGAAATAGGAGAAAAACTGTTTTTT. It encodes CASSSREIGEKLFF. The chain recombines TRBV5-6 with TRBJ1-4, with D unresolved. The ends were cut back, 3 bases at V and 8 bases at J, with 14 bases in the middle. From germline, CDR1 is SGHDT and CDR2 YYEEEE. The CDR3 spans 14 residues.

The chain is built from TRBV27 and TRBJ2-3, with D possibly being TRBD2 (5 bases). The CDR3 contains 15 residues. Between the trimmed V and J ends, which lost 1 base and 4 bases, there was a span of 12 bases. The germline CDR1 and CDR2 sequences are MNHEY and SMNVEV (reference sequence). CDR3 bases: TGTGCCAGCAGTTTATTATCTGTTAGCGCAGATACGCAGTATTTT. Protein sequence: CASSLLSVSADTQYF.

The V gene is TRBV15, the J gene TRBJ1-4; the D gene is possibly TRBD1 (6 bases). Trimming left V 1 base short and J 4 bases short, with 10 bases between. The germline CDR1 and CDR2 sequences are LNHNV and YYDKDF (reference sequence). The CDR3 consists of 15 residues. CDR3 nucleotides: TGTGCCACCAGCAGAGTAAGGACAGTTAATGAAAAACTGTTTTTT. It yields the protein CATSRVRTVNEKLFF.

V is TRBV4-1 and J is TRBJ1-6, with D possibly matching TRBD1 (6 bases). CDR1 MGHRA and CDR2 YSYEKL come from the germline V gene. V was shortened by 2 bases and J by 7 bases, with 12 bases between the two germline ends. This CDR3 has 15 residues. DNA for the CDR3: TGCGCCAGCAGCCAAAACAGGGTTAACAATTCACCCCTCCACTTT. Translated, it gives CASSQNRVNNSPLHF.

The chain joins TRBV7-9 to TRBJ1-5; no definite D call. The ends were cut back, 6 bases at V and 1 base at J, with 13 bases in the middle. The CDR3 spans 15 residues. The germline gives CDR1 SEHNR, CDR2 FQNEAQ (reference sequence). The CDR3 loop is CASSPDPGSNQPQHF. CDR3 in DNA: TGTGCCAGCAGTCCCGACCCCGGGAGCAATCAGCCCCAGCATTTT.

Points on this clone: The CDR3 ends on some other residue instead of the conserved phenylalanine or tryptophan, so this is likely a read error. The limits of the CDR3 on the DNA are not certain, so only TCRdb's listed CDR3 is given. CDR3 in amino acids: CASPEVDSLLY. The rearrangement uses TRBV13 and TRBJ2-7; TRBD2, the table's D call, lacks a check against the DNA. CDR1 is PRHDT, CDR2 FYEKMQ, per germline (reference sequence). Termini included, the CDR3 measures 11 amino acids.

The chain is built from TRBV3-1 (or the pseudogene TRBV3-2) and TRBJ1-1; the match to TRBD1 covers 8 bases. The CDR3 spans 14 residues. The V gene end was trimmed by 3 bases and the J gene end by 3 bases; junction bases not matched to a gene: 3. From germline, CDR1 is LGHDT and CDR2 YNNKEL (reference sequence). CDR3 protein: CASSHSDRDTEAFF. CDR3 in DNA: TGTGCCAGCAGCCACTCGGACAGGGACACTGAAGCTTTCTTT.

V and J are TRBV5-1 and TRBJ1-6; TRBD1 agrees at 9 bases. Germline loops: CDR1 SGHRS, CDR2 YFSETQ. V shed 0 bases, J shed 7 bases, and the junction held 5 bases outside the gene matches. The CDR3 spans 16 residues. The CDR3 here is CASSLGLGQGNSPLHF. For the CDR3, the DNA is TGCGCCAGCAGCTTGGGATTGGGACAGGGAAATTCACCCCTCCACTTT.

Turning to this clone: At the DNA level, this CDR3 is encoded by other sequences in the same sample as well. The chain links TRBV15 to TRBJ1-2; 7 nucleotides align to TRBD1. After removal of 3 bases from V and 2 bases from J, the junction contained 0 bases not matched to a gene. Germline loops: CDR1 LNHNV, CDR2 YYDKDF (reference sequence). The CDR3 extends over 13 amino acids. CDR3 region: CATSRDRNYGYTF. In nucleotides, the CDR3 is TGTGCCACCAGCAGGGACAGGAACTATGGCTACACCTTC.

The chain joins TRBV3-1 (or the pseudogene TRBV3-2) to TRBJ2-3; 7 nucleotides line up with TRBD2. Trimming removed 3 bases from V and 3 bases from J; junction bases left unmatched: 3. The germline CDR1 and CDR2 sequences are LGHDT and YNNKEL (reference sequence). This CDR3 region has 14 residues. The CDR3 loop is CASSHGGRTDTQYF. CDR3 coding DNA: TGTGCCAGCAGCCACGGGGGGAGGACAGATACGCAGTATTTT.

The chain has TRBV9 and TRBJ1-3, with 8 nucleotides matching TRBD1. CDR1 is SGDLS, CDR2 YYNGEE, per germline. The CDR3 runs 18 residues. V was pared by 0 bases and J by 0 bases, with 8 bases of the junction left unmatched. The CDR3 spells CASSVEGQGLHSGNTIYF. The CDR3 DNA is TGTGCCAGCAGCGTAGAAGGACAGGGTTTACACTCTGGAAACACCATATATTTT.

The CDR3 is CASSIGTSSYNEQFF. The CDR3 DNA is TGTGCCAGCAGCATTGGGACGAGCTCCTACAATGAGCAGTTCTTC. The chain combines TRBV7-3 with TRBJ2-1, with D perhaps being TRBD1 or TRBD2 (5 bases each). CDR3 size: 15 residues. CDR1 is SGHTA, CDR2 FQGTGA, per germline. Trimming left V 5 bases short and J 0 bases short, with 11 bases between. The variable domain in full, with the rest retrieved from reference TRBV7-3 and TRBJ2-1, is GAGVSQTPSNKVTEKGKYVELRCDPISGHTALYWYRQSLGQGPEFLIYFQGTGAADDSGLPNDRFFAVRPEGSVSTLKIQRTERGDSAVYLCASSIGTSSYNEQFFGPGTRLTVL.

This chain connects TRBV19 to TRBJ2-2; no firm D call. V shed 5 bases and J shed 0 bases, with 7 bases lying between them. The germline V gene has CDR1 LNHDA and CDR2 SQIVND (reference sequence). There are 14 residues in the CDR3. CDR3 region: CASSSGPNTGELFF. The DNA for the CDR3 is TGTGCCAGTAGTTCCGGACCGAACACCGGGGAGCTGTTTTTT.

The chain links TRBV3-1 (or the pseudogene TRBV3-2) to TRBJ2-1; 9 bases are shared with TRBD2. The ends lost 1 base at V and 5 bases at J; junction bases unmatched: 6. The germline V gene encodes CDR1 LGHDT and CDR2 YNNKEL (reference sequence). The CDR3 has 16 residues. DNA for the CDR3: TGTGCCAGCAGCCAAGTGAGGCGGGGGGGCCACAATGAGCAGTTCTTC. It codes for CASSQVRRGGHNEQFF.

The chain has TRBV18 and TRBJ1-2; no firm D call. This CDR3 is 12 amino acids long. Trimming stripped 0 bases from V and 1 base from J, with 0 bases between. Germline V gives CDR1 KGHSH, CDR2 LQKENI. The CDR3 spells CASSPPNYGYTF. In nucleotides, the CDR3 is TGTGCCAGCTCACCACCTAACTATGGCTACACCTTC.

The genes are TRBV19 and TRBJ1-1; D gene uncertain. Looked up from germline, CDR1 is LNHDA and CDR2 is SQIVND (reference sequence). The V end lost 0 bases, the J end lost 7 bases, and 9 bases lay between the germline ends. CDR3 length: 13 amino acids. This chain's CDR3 is CASSIDDGLEAFF. The CDR3 DNA is TGTGCCAGTAGTATAGACGACGGGCTTGAAGCTTTCTTT.

The rearrangement uses TRBV6-5 and TRBJ1-2; D is unresolved. Per germline, CDR1 MNHEY and CDR2 SVGAGI. The CDR3 is made up of 10 amino acids. V gave up 11 bases and J gave up 7 bases, with 11 bases separating them. The CDR3 region is CAGGRRGYTF. DNA of the CDR3: TGTGCCGGAGGACGGCGTGGCTACACCTTC.

The rearrangement joins TRBV10-1 to TRBJ2-2, with D hard to call. V was shortened by 9 bases and J by 3 bases, with 11 bases between the two germline ends. This CDR3 is built from 13 residues. Germline V gene lookup returns CDR1 WNHNN and CDR2 SYGVQD (reference sequence). The CDR3 DNA sequence: TGCGCCAGGCCAGGACCCCACACCGGGGAGCTGTTTTTT. This translates into CARPGPHTGELFF.

The CDR3 reads CASSYPDRGNTEAFF. CDR3 sequence (DNA): TGTGCCAGCAGTTACCCCGACAGGGGGAACACTGAAGCTTTCTTT. The rearrangement links TRBV6-5 to TRBJ1-1, with 8 nucleotides matching TRBD1. From germline, CDR1 is MNHEY and CDR2 SVGAGI. The CDR3 runs 15 residues. Trimming took 2 bases from V and 1 from J; bases not matched to a gene: 3.

This clone showed up just once. The chain carries TRBV6-5 and TRBJ2-4; a weak D match, TRBD2 (5 bases). The germline V gene encodes CDR1 MNHEY and CDR2 SVGAGI. Trimming left V 0 bases short and J 0 bases short, with 6 bases between. This CDR3 has 15 amino acids. The chain's CDR3 is CASSYSSVAKNIQYF. As DNA, the CDR3 is TGTGCCAGCAGTTACTCTAGCGTAGCCAAAAACATTCAGTACTTC.

The chain is built from TRBV4-1 and TRBJ2-7, with TRBD1 matching 8 bases. V lost 1 base, J lost 4 bases, and 12 bases stayed unmatched. Per the germline V gene, CDR1 is MGHRA and CDR2 is YSYEKL. CDR3 length: 17 residues. The CDR3 DNA follows: TGCGCCAGCAGCCAAGTGAGGTCGGACAGGGACGATTACGAGCAGTACTTC. This translates into CASSQVRSDRDDYEQYF.

The chain combines TRBV7-9 with TRBJ1-2; perhaps TRBD1 as D (5 bases). V gave up 1 base and J gave up 8 bases, with 14 bases separating them. This CDR3 is built from 14 residues. Germline V lookup: CDR1 SEHNR, CDR2 FQNEAQ (reference sequence). CDR3 nucleotides: TGTGCCAGCAGCTTAGTTGAAGGGAGGGGCGGCTACACCTTC. Its protein is CASSLVEGRGGYTF.

Notes on this clone: The junction departs from the called germline gene at one end, perhaps through a read error. The gene calls are TRBV12-3 or TRBV12-4 and TRBJ1-5; D not certain. This CDR3 is 13 amino acids long. This CDR3 reads CASTVGLSQPQHF. The CDR3 nucleotides are TGCGCAAGCACGGTAGGGCTGAGCCAGCCCCAGCATTTT.

The chain employs TRBV4-1 and TRBJ1-1, with a weak D call TRBD1 (5 bases). Germline lookup yields CDR1 MGHRA and CDR2 YSYEKL. V lost 3 bases to trimming and J lost 7 bases, with 15 bases between them. The CDR3 is 14 amino acids. CDR3 amino acids: CASSHTTGRGEAFF. CDR3 coding DNA: TGCGCCAGCAGCCACACTACAGGTAGAGGTGAAGCTTTCTTT.